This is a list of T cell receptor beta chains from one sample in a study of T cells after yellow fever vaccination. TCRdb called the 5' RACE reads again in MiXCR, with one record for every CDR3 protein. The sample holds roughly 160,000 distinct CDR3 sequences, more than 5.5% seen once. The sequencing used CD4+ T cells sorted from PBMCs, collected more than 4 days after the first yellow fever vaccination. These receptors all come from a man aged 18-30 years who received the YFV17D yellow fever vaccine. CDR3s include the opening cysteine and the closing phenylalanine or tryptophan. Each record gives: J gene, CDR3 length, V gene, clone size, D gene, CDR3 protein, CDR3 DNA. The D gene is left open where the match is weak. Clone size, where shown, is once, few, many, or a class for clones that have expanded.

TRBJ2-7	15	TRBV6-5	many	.	CASGATGGSFYEQYF	TGTGCCAGCGGCGCGACGGGGGGCTCGTTCTACGAGCAGTACTTC
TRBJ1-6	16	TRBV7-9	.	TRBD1	CASSAWTGTGSSPLHF	TGTGCCAGCAGCGCATGGACCGGGACAGGGAGTTCACCCCTCCACTTT
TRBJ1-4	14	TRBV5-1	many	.	CASSRATTNEKLFF	TGCGCCAGCAGCCGTGCTACAACTAATGAAAAACTGTTTTTT
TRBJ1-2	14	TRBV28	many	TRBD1	CASRWTGTVWGYTF	TGTGCCAGCAGGTGGACAGGGACTGTCTGGGGCTACACCTTC
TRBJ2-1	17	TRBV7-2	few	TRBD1	CASSLALSGGSYNEQFF	TGTGCCAGCAGCTTAGCGCTGTCAGGGGGAAGCTACAATGAGCAGTTCTTC
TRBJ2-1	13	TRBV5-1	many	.	CASRDPGWGIIFF	TGCGCCAGCAGGGACCCGGGATGGGGGATCATTTTCTTC
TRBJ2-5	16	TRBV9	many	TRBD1	CASSVIARTGEETQYF	TGTGCCAGCAGCGTAATTGCTAGGACAGGGGAAGAGACCCAGTACTTC
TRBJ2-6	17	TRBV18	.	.	CASSPSSGLSGANVLTF	TGTGCCAGCTCTCCATCTTCTGGGCTCTCTGGGGCCAACGTCCTGACTTTC
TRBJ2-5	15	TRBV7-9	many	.	CASSPPGLREGTQYF	TGTGCCAGCAGCCCACCGGGCCTGAGGGAAGGGACCCAGTACTTC
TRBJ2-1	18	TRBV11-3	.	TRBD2	CASSLDQGGSSSYNEQFF	TGTGCCAGCAGCTTAGATCAGGGCGGGAGTAGCTCCTACAATGAGCAGTTCTTC
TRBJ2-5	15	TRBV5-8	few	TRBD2	CASSLSGGVQETQYF	TGTGCTAGCAGCTTAAGCGGGGGGGTCCAAGAGACCCAGTACTTC
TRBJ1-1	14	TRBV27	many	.	CASSLNGQNTEAFF	TGTGCCAGCAGTTTAAACGGGCAGAACACTGAAGCTTTCTTT
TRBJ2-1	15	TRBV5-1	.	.	CASSLDAGTYNEQFF	TGCGCCAGCAGCTTGGATGCGGGAACCTACAATGAGCAGTTCTTC
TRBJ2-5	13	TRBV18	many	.	CASSPFIEETQYF	TGTGCCAGCTCACCCTTTATCGAAGAGACCCAGTACTTC
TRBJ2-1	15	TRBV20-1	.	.	CSARKTNPIYNEQFF	TGCAGTGCTAGGAAAACTAACCCCATCTACAATGAGCAGTTCTTC
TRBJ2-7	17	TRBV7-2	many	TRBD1	CASSSTAGTGVGYEQYF	TGTGCCAGCAGCTCAACAGCCGGGACAGGGGTTGGTTACGAGCAGTACTTC
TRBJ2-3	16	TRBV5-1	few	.	CASSFQGRGLTDTQYF	TGCGCCAGCAGCTTTCAGGGGCGGGGCCTCACAGATACGCAGTATTTT
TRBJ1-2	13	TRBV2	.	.	CASSSNKNYGYTF	TGTGCCAGCAGTTCCAACAAGAACTATGGCTACACCTTC
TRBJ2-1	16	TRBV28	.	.	CASSFYRQATYNEQFF	TGTGCCAGCAGTTTTTACCGCCAGGCTACCTACAATGAGCAGTTCTTC
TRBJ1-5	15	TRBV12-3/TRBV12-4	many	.	CASSLQGNSNQPQHF	TGTGCCAGCAGTTTACAGGGGAATAGCAATCAGCCCCAGCATTTT
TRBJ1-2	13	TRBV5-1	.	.	CASSWDSKYGYTF	TGCGCCAGCAGCTGGGATTCTAAGTATGGCTACACCTTC
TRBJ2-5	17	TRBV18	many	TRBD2	CASSPVRTSELQETQYF	TGTGCCAGCTCACCAGTCAGGACTAGCGAATTACAAGAGACCCAGTACTTC
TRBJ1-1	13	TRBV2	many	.	CASRWAGNTEAFF	TGTGCCAGTCGGTGGGCGGGTAACACTGAAGCTTTCTTT
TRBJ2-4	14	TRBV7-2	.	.	CASSRGLGKNIQYF	TGTGCCAGCAGCCGCGGTTTGGGCAAAAACATTCAGTACTTC
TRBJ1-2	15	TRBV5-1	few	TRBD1	CASSLRGDRVGGYTF	TGCGCCAGCAGCTTGAGAGGGGACAGGGTAGGAGGCTACACCTTC
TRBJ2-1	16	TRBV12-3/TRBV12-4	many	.	CASSQGGGGAQNEQFF	TGTGCCAGCAGTCAAGGGGGCGGGGGCGCACAAAATGAGCAGTTCTTC
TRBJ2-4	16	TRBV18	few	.	CASSPLGGLAKNIQYF	TGTGCCAGCTCACCGCTCGGGGGTCTAGCCAAAAACATTCAGTACTTC
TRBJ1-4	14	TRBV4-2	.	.	CASSQDWGDEKLFF	TGTGCCAGCAGCCAAGATTGGGGGGATGAAAAACTGTTTTTT
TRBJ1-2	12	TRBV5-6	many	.	CASSSGGPGYTF	TGTGCCAGCAGCTCGGGGGGTCCTGGCTACACCTTC
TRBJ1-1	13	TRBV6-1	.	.	CASSELGVREAFF	TGTGCCAGCAGTGAACTGGGGGTGCGTGAAGCTTTCTTT
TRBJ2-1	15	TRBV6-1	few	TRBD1	CASRPGQGDYNEQFF	TGTGCCAGCAGACCGGGACAGGGGGACTACAATGAGCAGTTCTTC
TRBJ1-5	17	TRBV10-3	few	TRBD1	CAISEASGTASNQPQHF	TGTGCCATCAGTGAGGCCTCCGGGACAGCAAGCAATCAGCCCCAGCATTTT
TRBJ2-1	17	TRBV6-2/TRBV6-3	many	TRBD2	CASSYSPSGGIYNEQFF	TGTGCCAGCAGTTACAGCCCTAGCGGGGGGATATACAATGAGCAGTTCTTC
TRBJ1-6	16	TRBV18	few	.	CASSPDSPLSYSPLHF	TGTGCCAGCTCACCGGACAGCCCCCTCAGTTATTCACCCCTCCACTTT
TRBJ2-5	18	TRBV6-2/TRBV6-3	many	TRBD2	CASSSHTGLAGLQETQYF	TGTGCCAGCAGTTCTCACACGGGACTAGCGGGTCTCCAAGAGACCCAGTACTTC
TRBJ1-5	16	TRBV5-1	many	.	CASSPGEGGYYQPQHF	TGCGCCAGCAGCCCGGGGGAGGGGGGCTATTACCAGCCCCAGCATTTT
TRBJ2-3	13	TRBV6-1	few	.	CASSEGRGSTQYF	TGTGCCAGCAGTGAAGGGCGAGGGAGTACGCAGTATTTT
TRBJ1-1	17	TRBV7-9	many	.	CASSLAPGQATNTEAFF	TGTGCCAGCAGCTTAGCGCCGGGGCAGGCTACGAACACTGAAGCTTTCTTT
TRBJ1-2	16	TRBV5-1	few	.	CASSLEPGAGNYGYTF	TGCGCCAGCAGCTTGGAGCCAGGGGCGGGTAACTATGGCTACACCTTC
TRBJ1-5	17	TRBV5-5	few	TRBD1	CASSSLYPGGSNQPQHF	TGTGCCAGCAGCTCCCTCTACCCAGGGGGAAGCAATCAGCCCCAGCATTTT
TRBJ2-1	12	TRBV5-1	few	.	CASSPSYDEQFF	TGCGCCAGCAGCCCCTCTTATGATGAGCAGTTCTTC
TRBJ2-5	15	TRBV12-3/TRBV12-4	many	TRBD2	CASRMERGGQETQYF	TGTGCCAGCAGGATGGAGCGGGGGGGCCAAGAGACCCAGTACTTC
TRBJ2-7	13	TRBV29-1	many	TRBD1	CSASGQGSYEQYF	TGCAGCGCGTCGGGACAGGGGTCCTACGAGCAGTACTTC
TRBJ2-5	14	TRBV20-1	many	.	CSARGGPSGETQYF	TGCAGTGCTAGGGGGGGACCGAGCGGGGAGACCCAGTACTTC
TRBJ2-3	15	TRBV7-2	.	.	CASTYGLAVTDTQYF	TGTGCCAGCACCTATGGTCTAGCCGTCACAGATACGCAGTATTTT
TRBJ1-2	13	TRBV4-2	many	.	CASSHSLGDGYTF	TGTGCCAGCAGCCATAGTTTGGGGGATGGCTACACCTTC
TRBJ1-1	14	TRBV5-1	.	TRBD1	CASSFTGGGLAAFF	TGCGCCAGCAGCTTCACAGGGGGGGGTTTGGCAGCTTTCTTT
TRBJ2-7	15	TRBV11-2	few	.	CASSPIRGPFLEQYF	TGTGCCAGCAGCCCAATCCGGGGGCCTTTCCTCGAGCAGTACTTC
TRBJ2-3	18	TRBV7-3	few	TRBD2	CASSKGLAGGGVTDTQYF	TGTGCCAGCAGCAAGGGACTAGCGGGGGGTGGGGTCACAGATACGCAGTATTTT
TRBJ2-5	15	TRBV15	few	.	CATSRDRVRQETQYF	TGTGCCACCAGCAGAGATCGGGTCCGACAAGAGACCCAGTACTTC
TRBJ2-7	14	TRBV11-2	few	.	CASSPLRGLGEQYF	TGTGCCAGCAGCCCCCTCCGAGGGTTAGGGGAGCAGTACTTC
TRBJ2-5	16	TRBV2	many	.	CASSEAPGIFQETQYF	TGTGCCAGCAGTGAAGCGCCAGGCATTTTCCAAGAGACCCAGTACTTC